The sequence of this T cell receptor (beta chain) was determined in a study of response to subunit inactivated influenza vaccine. Regarding the study as a whole: The study's authors posited that every seasonal influenza vaccination enlists few new T cells.

From germline, CDR1 is SGHKS and CDR2 YYEKEE (reference sequence). Trimming cost V 0 bases and J 4 bases, with 14 bases left between them. The CDR3 consists of 15 residues. Note on this clonotype: The antigen remains unidentified.

Each CDR3 protein is one row after TCRdb ran MiXCR on the RT-PCR reads. The table lists 800,000 or so distinct CDR3 sequences, about 20% of them singletons. J is TRBJ2-7 and V is TRBV5-5; maybe TRBD2 (5 bases). This TCR was recovered from a man over 45 who received an inactivated influenza vaccine. Material: PBMCs from blood, obtained more than 4 days after vaccination. CDR3 sequence (DNA): TGTGCCAGCAGCTTGGCCGGAGCGGTAGATTACGAGCAGTACTTC. The encoded protein is CASSLAGAVDYEQYF.